Below are 19 T cell receptor beta chains sequenced from a single sample in a study of blood T cells in healthy people across ages. A J-beta primer mix and a sample-barcoded 5' primer were used in a second PCR of roughly 6 to 11 cycles. TCRdb redid the calling of the 5' RACE reads with MiXCR, one entry per CDR3 protein. The sample carries 910,000 or so distinct CDR3 sequences, 51% recorded once. Sequenced material: blood. These receptors originate from a woman aged 55 to 70 in good health.

The sample holds one count of this clonotype. The rearrangement uses TRBV27 and TRBJ2-7; D is ambiguous. The CDR3 totals 17 residues. Germline assignment: CDR1 MNHEY and CDR2 SMNVEV (reference sequence). The V and J ends lost 1 base and 7 bases respectively, with 23 bases between them. CDR3 protein: CASSLFSSGLRFNEQYF. CDR3 nucleotides: TGTGCCAGCAGTTTATTCTCATCTGGGCTAAGGTTCAATGAGCAGTACTTC.

CDR3 loop: CASSQDVGLRRSGANVLTF. CDR3 in DNA: TGCGCCAGCAGCCAAGATGTCGGACTGCGCAGGTCTGGGGCCAACGTCCTGACTTTC. This sequence joins TRBV4-1 and TRBJ2-6, with a weak D call TRBD2 (5 bases). Trimming left V 0 bases short and J 1 base short, with 16 bases between. This CDR3 is 19 amino acids long. Germline V gives CDR1 MGHRA, CDR2 YSYEKL.

To note about this clonotype: This may be a read error: a much more frequent sequence differs by one nucleotide. The chain links TRBV4-1 to TRBJ1-2; D is undetermined. This CDR3 contains 13 residues. The V gene's germline CDR1 is MGHRA and CDR2 YSYEKL. CDR3 nucleotides: TGCGCCTGCAGCCCCCTGGGCACGGGCCTCTACACCTTC. The encoded protein is CACSPLGTGLYTF.

For the CDR3, the DNA is TGCGCCAGCAGCGTGGAAGGGAGGGAGACCCAGTACTTC. Protein sequence: CASSVEGRETQYF. This chain joins TRBV5-1 and TRBJ2-5, with D tentatively TRBD2 (6 bases). V was pared by 4 bases and J by 5 bases, with 12 bases between. From germline, CDR1 is SGHRS and CDR2 YFSETQ. The CDR3 is made up of 13 amino acids.

This clonotype was counted only a few times. The chain employs TRBV5-1 and TRBJ2-7; D uncertain. V lost 4 bases, J lost 2 bases, and 13 bases lay in between. This CDR3 has 14 amino acids. The germline CDR1 and CDR2 sequences are SGHRS and YFSETQ. CDR3 amino acids: CASSPYQLTYEQYF. The CDR3 DNA sequence: TGCGCCAGCAGCCCGTACCAGCTCACCTACGAGCAGTACTTC.

The chain has TRBV6-5 and TRBJ1-5; D is possibly TRBD1 (5 bases). V lost 2 bases and J 6 bases, leaving 11 bases between the germline ends. This CDR3 has 14 amino acids. The germline gives CDR1 MNHEY, CDR2 SVGAGI. The CDR3 is CASSYGKGSQPQHF. CDR3 nucleotide sequence: TGTGCCAGCAGTTACGGGAAGGGGAGTCAGCCCCAGCATTTT.

The chain employs TRBV6-2 or TRBV6-3 and TRBJ2-1; TRBD2 agrees at 8 bases. Per the germline V gene, CDR1 is MNHEY and CDR2 is SVGEGT. Trimming cost V 6 bases and J 10 bases; bases outside gene matches: 11. The CDR3 has 14 residues. CDR3 sequence (DNA): TGTGCCAGCAGATGGGACTTAGCGGGATGGGAGCAGTTCTTC. Residues: CASRWDLAGWEQFF.

The chain links TRBV29-1 to TRBJ2-5; perhaps TRBD1 as D (6 bases). TRBJ2-7 matches the DNA end more closely, so the J call is doubtful. CDR3 size: 13 residues. Germline values: CDR1 SQVTM, CDR2 ANQGSEA. The CDR3 nucleotides are TGCAGCGCGCAAGGGGGTTGGTCCTACGAGCAGTACTTC. Its protein product is CSAQGGWSYEQYF.

This clonotype was detected a few times. The rearrangement uses TRBV7-3 and TRBJ2-3, with D possibly matching TRBD1 (5 bases). The CDR3 length is 12 residues. Germline CDR1 reads SGHTA; CDR2 reads FQGTGA. Trimming removed 0 bases at V and 14 bases at J, with 12 bases between. CDR3 in amino acids: CASSLTLGPLYF. The CDR3 DNA is TGTGCCAGCAGCTTAACGTTGGGGCCCTTGTATTTT.

This clonotype was picked up a small number of times. This chain connects TRBV7-9 to TRBJ1-2, with no clear D. The germline V and J ends were trimmed by 1 base and 5 bases, with 11 bases remaining between them. The CDR3 is made up of 14 amino acids. Germline-derived CDR1 and CDR2 are SEHNR and FQNEAQ (reference sequence). CDR3 sequence: CASSLETRQYGYTF. DNA of the CDR3: TGTGCCAGCAGCTTAGAAACCCGGCAGTATGGCTACACCTTC.

The J gene is TRBJ2-5, the V gene TRBV11-2; tentative D call: TRBD1 (6 bases). Germline CDR1 is SGHAT and CDR2 is FQNNGV. This CDR3 comprises 15 residues. V lost 5 bases to trimming and J lost 4 bases, with 17 bases between them. The CDR3 loop is CASSLDSRHGETQYF. In nucleotides, the CDR3 is TGTGCCAGCAGCCTGGACAGCCGCCATGGAGAGACCCAGTACTTC. Full variable domain (missing parts from reference TRBV11-2 and TRBJ2-5): EAGVAQSPRYKIIEKRQSVAFWCNPISGHATLYWYQQILGQGPKLLIQFQNNGVVDDSQLPKDRFSAERLKGVDSTLKIQPAKLEDSAVYLCASSLDSRHGETQYFGPGTRLLVL.

The chain is built from TRBV20-1 and TRBJ2-4, with TRBD2 as a possible D gene (5 bases). The DNA end is more similar to TRBJ2-7, so the J call may be wrong. Germline assignment: CDR1 DFQATT and CDR2 SNEGSKA (reference sequence). The CDR3 totals 13 residues. CDR3 amino acids: CSALGEGWDEQYF. As DNA, the CDR3 is TGCAGTGCCCTGGGTGAGGGATGGGACGAGCAGTACTTC.

This chain uses TRBV27 with TRBJ2-3; 8 bases align to TRBD2. This CDR3 region has 15 residues. CDR1 MNHEY and CDR2 SMNVEV come from the germline V gene (reference sequence). The J segment lost 2 bases and the V segment lost 5 bases, leaving 6 bases of the junction unmatched. The CDR3 bases are TGTGCCAGCAGTCTACTAGCGGCCGACACAGATACGCAGTATTTT. Encoded protein: CASSLLAADTDTQYF.

This chain links TRBV10-3 with TRBJ2-7; D not certain. CDR1 is ENHRY, CDR2 SYGVKD, per germline. The CDR3 has 12 amino acids. V lost 2 bases and J 3 bases, leaving 5 bases between the germline ends. CDR3 loop: CAISEVVYEQYF. DNA for the CDR3: TGTGCCATCAGTGAGGTCGTCTACGAGCAGTACTTC.

V is TRBV20-1 and J is TRBJ2-5; D might be TRBD2 (6 bases). Germline-derived CDR1 and CDR2 are DFQATT and SNEGSKA (reference sequence). This CDR3 spans 11 amino acids. This CDR3 is CSTRKGLEQYF. CDR3 in DNA: TGCAGCACCCGAAAGGGACTTGAGCAGTACTTC.

This clonotype was recorded a few times. The gene calls are TRBV7-2 and TRBJ2-3; 7 positions match TRBD2. The CDR3 sequence is 15 residues long. The germline V gene has CDR1 SGHTA and CDR2 FQGNSA. V was pared by 2 bases and J by 5 bases, with 7 bases of the junction left unmatched. In nucleotides, the CDR3 is TGTGCCAGCAGCTTATTGGCGGGAGAGGTAGATACGCAGTATTTT. Amino acids: CASSLLAGEVDTQYF.

This clonotype turned up a few times. The chain carries TRBV7-6 and TRBJ2-4, with 9 bases lining up with TRBD1. The last part of the DNA fits TRBJ2-7 better; the J call may be wrong. CDR1 is SGHVS, CDR2 FNYEAQ, per germline. The CDR3 has 13 residues. The CDR3 protein is CASSGQGWNEQYF. For the CDR3, the DNA is TGTGCCAGCAGCGGACAGGGGTGGAACGAGCAGTACTTC.

The chain uses TRBV4-1 and TRBJ2-7, with TRBD2 identical over 13 bases. Trimming removed 0 bases from V and 2 bases from J; junction bases left unmatched: 7. Germline V gene data show CDR1 as MGHRA and CDR2 as YSYEKL. The CDR3 spans 18 residues. The CDR3, as DNA: TGCGCCAGCAGCCAAGAGTCACTAGCGGGGGGGCCGCCCTACGAGCAGTACTTC. Amino acids: CASSQESLAGGPPYEQYF.

This clonotype was seen a handful of times. The chain links TRBV12-3 or TRBV12-4 to TRBJ2-1; no firm D call. The CDR3 is 13 amino acids. Trimming left V 10 bases short and J 2 bases short, with 12 bases between. The CDR3 spells CATSPTPYNEQFF. The CDR3 DNA reads as TGTGCCACTAGTCCCACACCCTACAATGAGCAGTTCTTC.